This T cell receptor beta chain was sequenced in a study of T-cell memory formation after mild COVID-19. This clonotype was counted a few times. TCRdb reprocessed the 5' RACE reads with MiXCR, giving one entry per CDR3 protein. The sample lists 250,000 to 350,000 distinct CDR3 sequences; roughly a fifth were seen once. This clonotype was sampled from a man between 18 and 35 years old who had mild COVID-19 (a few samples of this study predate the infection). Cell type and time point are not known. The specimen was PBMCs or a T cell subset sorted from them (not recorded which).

CDR3 in DNA: TGTGCCAGCAGTTACGGGGGGCGTCGGGAGACCCAGTACTTC. It yields the protein CASSYGGRRETQYF. This chain joins TRBV6-5 and TRBJ2-5; D tentatively fits TRBD1 or TRBD2 (6 bases each). Germline CDR1 and CDR2: MNHEY and SVGAGI. The CDR3 has 14 residues. Between the trimmed V and J ends, which lost 2 bases and 5 bases, there was a span of 12 bases.